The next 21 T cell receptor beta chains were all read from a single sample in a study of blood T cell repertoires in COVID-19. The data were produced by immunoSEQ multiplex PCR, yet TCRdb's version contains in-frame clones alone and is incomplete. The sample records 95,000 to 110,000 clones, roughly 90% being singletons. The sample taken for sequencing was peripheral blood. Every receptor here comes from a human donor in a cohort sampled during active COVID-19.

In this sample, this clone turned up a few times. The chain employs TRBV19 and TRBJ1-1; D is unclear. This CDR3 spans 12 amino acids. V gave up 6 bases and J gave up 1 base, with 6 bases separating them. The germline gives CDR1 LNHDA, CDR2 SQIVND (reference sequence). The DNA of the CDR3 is TGTGCCAGTAGGACGGGGAACACTGAAGCTTTCTTT. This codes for CASRTGNTEAFF.

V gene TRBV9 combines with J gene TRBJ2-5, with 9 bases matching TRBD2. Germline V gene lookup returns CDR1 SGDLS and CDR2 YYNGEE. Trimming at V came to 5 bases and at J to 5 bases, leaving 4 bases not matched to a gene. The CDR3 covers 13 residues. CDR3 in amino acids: CASSLGLAETQYF. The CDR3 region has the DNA TGTGCCAGCAGTCTCGGACTAGCGGAGACCCAGTACTTC.

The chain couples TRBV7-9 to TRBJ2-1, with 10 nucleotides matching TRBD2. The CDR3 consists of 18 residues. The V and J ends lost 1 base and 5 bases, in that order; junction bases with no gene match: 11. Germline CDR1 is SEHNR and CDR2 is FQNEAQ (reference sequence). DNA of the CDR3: TGTGCCAGCAGCTTAGACCAAAGGACTAGCGGATTACACAATGAGCAGTTCTTC. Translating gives CASSLDQRTSGLHNEQFF.

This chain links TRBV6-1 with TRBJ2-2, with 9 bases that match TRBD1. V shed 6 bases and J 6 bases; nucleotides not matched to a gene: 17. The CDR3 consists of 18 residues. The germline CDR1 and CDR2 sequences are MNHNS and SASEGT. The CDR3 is CASSETDPGQGTAGELFF. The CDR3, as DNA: TGTGCCAGCAGCGAAACCGACCCGGGACAGGGAACCGCCGGGGAGCTGTTTTTT.

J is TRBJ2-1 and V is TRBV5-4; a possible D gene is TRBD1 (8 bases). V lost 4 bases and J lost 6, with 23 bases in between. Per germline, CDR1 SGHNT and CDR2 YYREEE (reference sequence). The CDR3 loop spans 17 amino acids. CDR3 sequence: CASSPRQGRGIINEQFF. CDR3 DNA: TGTGCCAGCAGCCCTCGACAGGGGAGGGGCATCATCAATGAGCAGTTCTTC.

The CDR3 region has the DNA TGTGCCAGTTCTGGAAGCCCCCTACAGGGAAACACCATATATTTT. This codes for CASSGSPLQGNTIYF. The V gene is TRBV4-2, the J gene TRBJ1-3, with unresolved D. V lost 9 bases and J 4 bases, leaving 19 bases between the germline ends. The CDR3 extends over 15 amino acids. Germline loops: CDR1 LGHNA, CDR2 YNFKEQ.

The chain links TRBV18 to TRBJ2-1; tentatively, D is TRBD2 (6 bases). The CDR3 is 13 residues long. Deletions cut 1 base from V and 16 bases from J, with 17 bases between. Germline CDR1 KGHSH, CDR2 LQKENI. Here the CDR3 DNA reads TGTGCCAGCTCACCACATGGCGGGGAAGGCCTATTCTTC. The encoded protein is CASSPHGGEGLFF.

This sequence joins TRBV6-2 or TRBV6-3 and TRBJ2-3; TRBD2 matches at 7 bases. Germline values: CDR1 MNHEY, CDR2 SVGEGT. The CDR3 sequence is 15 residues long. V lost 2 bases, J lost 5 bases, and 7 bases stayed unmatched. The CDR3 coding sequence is TGTGCCAGCAGTTACAGGACTAGTGCCGGAGATACGCAGTATTTT. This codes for CASSYRTSAGDTQYF.

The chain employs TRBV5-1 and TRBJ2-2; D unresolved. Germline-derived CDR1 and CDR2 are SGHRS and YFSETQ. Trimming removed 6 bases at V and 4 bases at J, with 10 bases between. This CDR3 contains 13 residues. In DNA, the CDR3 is TGCGCCAGCACGTTGCGAGTCACCGGGGAGCTGTTTTTT. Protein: CASTLRVTGELFF. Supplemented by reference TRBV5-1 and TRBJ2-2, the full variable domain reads KAGVTQTPRYLIKTRGQQVTLSCSPISGHRSVSWYQQTPGQGLQFLFEYFSETQRNKGNFPGRFSGRQFSNSRSEMNVSTLELGDSALYLCASTLRVTGELFFGEGSRLTVL.

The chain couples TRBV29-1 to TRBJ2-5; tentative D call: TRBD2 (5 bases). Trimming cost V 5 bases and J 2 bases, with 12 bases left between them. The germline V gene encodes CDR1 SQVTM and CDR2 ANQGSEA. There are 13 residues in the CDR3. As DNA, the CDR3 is TGCAGCGTTTCGAGACTACGTCAAGAGACCCAGTACTTC. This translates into CSVSRLRQETQYF.

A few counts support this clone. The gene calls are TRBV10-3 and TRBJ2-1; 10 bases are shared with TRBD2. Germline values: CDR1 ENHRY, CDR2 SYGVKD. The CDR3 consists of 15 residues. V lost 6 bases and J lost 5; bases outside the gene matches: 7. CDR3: CAIRSLAGAHNEQFF. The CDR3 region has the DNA TGTGCCATCAGGTCCCTAGCGGGGGCCCACAATGAGCAGTTCTTC.

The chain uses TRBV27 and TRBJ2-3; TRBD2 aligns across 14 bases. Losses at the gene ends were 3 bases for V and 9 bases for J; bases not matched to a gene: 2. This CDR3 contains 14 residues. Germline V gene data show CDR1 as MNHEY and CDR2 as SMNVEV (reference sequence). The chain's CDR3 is CASSLTSGRGTQYF. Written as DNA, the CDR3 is TGTGCCAGCAGTTTGACTAGCGGGAGGGGCACGCAGTATTTT.

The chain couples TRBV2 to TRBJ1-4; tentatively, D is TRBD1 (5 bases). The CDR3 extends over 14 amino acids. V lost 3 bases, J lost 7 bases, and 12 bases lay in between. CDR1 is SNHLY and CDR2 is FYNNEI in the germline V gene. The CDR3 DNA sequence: TGTGCCAGCAGTGAGAGGACCAGGGCTGAAAAACTGTTTTTT. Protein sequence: CASSERTRAEKLFF.

The CDR3 protein is CSGEGLAGGGGEQFF. The CDR3 nucleotides read TGCAGCGGCGAAGGACTAGCGGGAGGAGGGGGTGAGCAGTTCTTC. The chain is built from TRBV29-1 and TRBJ2-1; TRBD2 matches at 14 bases. The J segment lost 9 bases and the V segment lost 7 bases, leaving 11 bases of the junction unmatched. The CDR3 consists of 15 residues. Germline values: CDR1 SQVTM, CDR2 ANQGSEA.

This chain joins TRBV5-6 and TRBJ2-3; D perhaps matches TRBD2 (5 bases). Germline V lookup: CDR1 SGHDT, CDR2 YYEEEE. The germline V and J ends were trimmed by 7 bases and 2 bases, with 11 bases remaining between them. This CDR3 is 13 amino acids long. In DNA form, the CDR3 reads TGTGCCAGCTCCCCGGGGTTCACAGATACGCAGTATTTT. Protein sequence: CASSPGFTDTQYF.

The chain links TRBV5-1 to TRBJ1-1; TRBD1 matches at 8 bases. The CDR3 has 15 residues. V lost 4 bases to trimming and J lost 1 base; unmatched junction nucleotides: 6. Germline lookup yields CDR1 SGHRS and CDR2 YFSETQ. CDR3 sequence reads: CASSRDGQGNTEAFF. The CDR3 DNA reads TGCGCCAGCAGCCGAGATGGACAGGGGAACACTGAAGCTTTCTTT.

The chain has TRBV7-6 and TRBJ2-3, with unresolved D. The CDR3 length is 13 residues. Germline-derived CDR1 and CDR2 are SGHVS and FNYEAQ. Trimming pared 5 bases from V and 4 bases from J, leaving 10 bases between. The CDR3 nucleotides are TGTGCCAGCAGCCCCCTTGGCCCAGATACGCAGTATTTT. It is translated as CASSPLGPDTQYF. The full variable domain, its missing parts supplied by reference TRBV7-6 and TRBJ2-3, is GAGVSQSPRYKVTKRGQDVALRCDPISGHVSLYWYRQALGQGPEFLTYFNYEAQQDKSGLPNDRFSAERPEGSISTLTIQRTEQRDSAMYRCASSPLGPDTQYFGPGTRLTVL.

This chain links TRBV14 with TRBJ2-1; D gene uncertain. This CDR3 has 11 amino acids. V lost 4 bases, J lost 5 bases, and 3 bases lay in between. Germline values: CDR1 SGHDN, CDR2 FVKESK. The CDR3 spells CASSRDNEQFF. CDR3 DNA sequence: TGTGCCAGCAGCCGCGACAATGAGCAGTTCTTC.

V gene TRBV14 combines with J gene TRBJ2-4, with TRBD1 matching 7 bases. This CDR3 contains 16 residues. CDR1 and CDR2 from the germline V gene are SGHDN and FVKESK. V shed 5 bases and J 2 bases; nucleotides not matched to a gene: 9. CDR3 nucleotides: TGTGCCAGCAGCTCGCGACAGGGAATTTCCAAAAACATTCAGTACTTC. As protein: CASSSRQGISKNIQYF.

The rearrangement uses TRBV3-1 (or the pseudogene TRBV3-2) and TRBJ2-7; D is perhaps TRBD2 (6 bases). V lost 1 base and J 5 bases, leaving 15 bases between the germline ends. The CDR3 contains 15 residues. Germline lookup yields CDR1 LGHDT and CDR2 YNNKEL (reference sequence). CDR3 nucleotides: TGTGCCAGCAGCCAAGGATGGGGTGGAGGGAACGAGCAGTACTTC. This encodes CASSQGWGGGNEQYF.

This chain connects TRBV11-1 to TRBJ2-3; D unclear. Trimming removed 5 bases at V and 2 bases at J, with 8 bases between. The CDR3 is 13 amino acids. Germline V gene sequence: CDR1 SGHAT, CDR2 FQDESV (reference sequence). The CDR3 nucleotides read TGTGCCAGCAGCCCGTTTCCCACAGATACGCAGTATTTT. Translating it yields CASSPFPTDTQYF.